This T cell receptor (beta chain) was sequenced during a study of CD8+CD57+ T cells in acquired aplastic anemia. Study-level background: DNA from sorted CD4+ and CD8+ cells averaged around 3.2 ug.

The CDR3 is 15 amino acids. The V end was cut by 0 bases, the J end by 4 bases, with 10 bases between. Germline V gene data show CDR1 as LNHNV and CDR2 as YYDKDF (reference sequence). This clonotype appeared a few times. No antigen is known for it. TCR beta VDJ combinations and CDR3 sequences were profiled from genomic DNA. One entry per CDR3 protein, called by TCRdb with MiXCR from the reads. The sample lists under 350,000 distinct CDR3 sequences, 45% to 65% occurring once. Study-level results: Patients and controls were not found to differ significantly in CD8+ Simpson's diversity. Patients and controls shared over 25 CD8+ CDR3 sequences, which appeared highly expressed in patients and within their immunodominant clones.

Patients included in sequencing had previously demonstrated CD8+CD57+ cell expansion by flow cytometry. At blood sampling, none of the patients had yet received therapy. This sequence originates from a human donor with aplastic anemia. The material sequenced was sorted CD4+, CD8+, or CD8+CD57+ T cells (not recorded which) from PBMCs. The J gene is TRBJ2-1, the V gene TRBV15, with D possibly matching TRBD1 (6 bases). The CDR3 region has the DNA TGTGCCACCAGCAGAGATCGAGGACAGTACAATGAGCAGTTCTTC. This sequence encodes CATSRDRGQYNEQFF.